This passage covers 23 T cell receptor beta chains from one sample sequenced in a study of cytotoxic CD8 clonotypes in ibrutinib-treated CLL. Only in-frame clones appear in the TCRdb table, and some are missing; sequencing was by immunoSEQ multiplex PCR. The table has around 200,000 clones, roughly 79% seen once; the top ten hold 9.5% to 12%. Sequenced material: PBMCs, taken after 12 months of ibrutinib treatment. All receptors come from a human donor with chronic lymphocytic leukemia.

The genes are TRBV18 and TRBJ2-5; TRBD2 aligns across 8 bases. Germline CDR1 reads KGHSH; CDR2 reads LQKENI. J was trimmed by 2 bases and V by 5 bases; bases with no gene match: 4. The CDR3 runs to 14 residues. The DNA of the CDR3 is TGTGCCAGCTCATTAGCGGGGATTCAAGAGACCCAGTACTTC. It yields the protein CASSLAGIQETQYF.

V is TRBV9 and J is TRBJ2-3; the match to TRBD2 covers 9 bases. Unmatched junction bases numbered 6, after V lost 4 bases and J lost 0 bases. CDR3 length equals 16 residues. Germline loops: CDR1 SGDLS, CDR2 YYNGEE. In nucleotides, the CDR3 is TGTGCCAGCAGCCTCGGACTAGCGCGTAGCACAGATACGCAGTATTTT. As protein: CASSLGLARSTDTQYF. Full variable domain (rest looked up from reference TRBV9 and TRBJ2-3): DSGVTQTPKHLITATGQRVTLRCSPRSGDLSVYWYQQSLDQGLQFLIQYYNGEERAKGNILERFSAQQFPDLHSELNLSSLELGDSALYFCASSLGLARSTDTQYFGPGTRLTVL.

This clone was seen only once. Other DNA sequences in this specimen translate into the identical CDR3. The chain uses TRBV28 and TRBJ2-2; the D is unclear. The CDR3 runs 12 residues. The V gene's germline CDR1 is MDHEN and CDR2 SYDVKM. The V end lost 6 bases, the J end lost 6 bases, and 8 bases lay between the germline ends. The CDR3: CASSPPAGELFF. The CDR3 DNA reads TGTGCCAGCAGCCCCCCAGCCGGGGAGCTGTTTTTT.

The genes are TRBV9 and TRBJ2-1; TRBD2 aligns across 11 bases. The CDR3 sequence is 19 residues long. The germline V gene encodes CDR1 SGDLS and CDR2 YYNGEE. V dropped 4 bases and J dropped 8; count of bases not matched to a gene: 20. The CDR3 bases are TGTGCCAGCAGCCGTGGCCCCACTAGCGGGAGACGGGGTAGCCATGAGCAGTTCTTC. Translated: CASSRGPTSGRRGSHEQFF. Full variable domain (outside the CDR3, taken from reference TRBV9 and TRBJ2-1): DSGVTQTPKHLITATGQRVTLRCSPRSGDLSVYWYQQSLDQGLQFLIQYYNGEERAKGNILERFSAQQFPDLHSELNLSSLELGDSALYFCASSRGPTSGRRGSHEQFFGPGTRLTVL.

This clone was counted between two and nine times. This chain connects TRBV25-1 to TRBJ2-2; unclear D gene. The CDR3 has 15 amino acids. Trimming pared 1 base from V and 2 bases from J, leaving 8 bases between. Germline CDR1 is MGHDK and CDR2 is SYGVNS. The CDR3 DNA reads as TGTGCCAGCAGTGAATCGGGCAGAAACACCGGGGAGCTGTTTTTT. Translation: CASSESGRNTGELFF.

This clone has just one count. The rearrangement links TRBV7-8 to TRBJ2-4; D possibly corresponds to TRBD2 (5 bases). The CDR3 contains 13 residues. Trimming took 2 bases from V and 4 from J, leaving 6 bases between them. The V gene's germline CDR1 is SGHVS and CDR2 FQNEAQ. The CDR3 DNA is TGTGCCAGCAGCTTACGCGGGAAAAACATTCAGTACTTC. Translating it yields CASSLRGKNIQYF.

The chain joins TRBV5-1 to TRBJ2-1; 9 bases agree with TRBD2. Per germline, CDR1 SGHRS and CDR2 YFSETQ. V dropped 0 bases and J dropped 4; count of bases not matched to a gene: 2. The CDR3 spans 15 residues. CDR3 in DNA: TGCGCCAGCAGCTTGGTTAGCGGGGGATACAATGAGCAGTTCTTC. It specifies CASSLVSGGYNEQFF.

J is TRBJ2-5 and V is TRBV27; 11 nucleotides line up with TRBD2. With V trimmed by 5 bases and J by 3 bases, 8 bases remained unmatched. Germline CDR1 MNHEY, CDR2 SMNVEV (reference sequence). The CDR3 extends over 16 amino acids. CDR3 bases: TGTGCCAGCAGTCCTCTTTTAGCGGGGGGGGAAGAGACCCAGTACTTC. It encodes CASSPLLAGGEETQYF.

The CDR3, as DNA: TGTGCCAGTAGTATGTGGCAGGGAGGCGACTACACCTTC. Encoded protein: CASSMWQGGDYTF. V gene TRBV19 combines with J gene TRBJ1-2, with D perhaps matching TRBD1 (5 bases). The CDR3 contains 13 residues. Trimming removed 3 bases at V and 10 bases at J, with 15 bases between. Germline V lookup: CDR1 LNHDA, CDR2 SQIVND (reference sequence).

The chain links TRBV4-2 to TRBJ1-6; 9 bases map to TRBD1. CDR1 is LGHNA, CDR2 YNFKEQ, per germline. There are 17 residues in the CDR3. The V and J ends lost 0 bases and 8 bases, in that order; junction bases with no gene match: 8. Here the CDR3 reads CASSQETPGQGYSPLHF. Here the CDR3 DNA reads TGTGCCAGCAGCCAAGAAACTCCGGGACAGGGTTATTCACCCCTCCACTTT.

The V and J genes are TRBV28 and TRBJ1-5; tentative D call: TRBD1 (6 bases). V was trimmed by 5 bases and J by 1 base, leaving 15 bases between them. CDR3 length: 16 amino acids. CDR1 is MDHEN and CDR2 is SYDVKM in the germline V gene. DNA for the CDR3: TGTGCCAGCAGTATACAGGGATTTTGGAGCAATCAGCCCCAGCATTTT. Amino acid sequence: CASSIQGFWSNQPQHF.

The chain combines TRBV7-9 with TRBJ2-1, with TRBD2 matching 8 bases. This CDR3 has 14 residues. The V gene's germline CDR1 is SEHNR and CDR2 FQNEAQ (reference sequence). V lost 5 bases and J lost 4; bases outside the gene matches: 4. In nucleotides, the CDR3 is TGTGCCAGCAGCCCGCGGGGGGATTACAATGAGCAGTTCTTC. It codes for CASSPRGDYNEQFF.

This rearrangement joins TRBV19 to TRBJ1-6; unclear D gene. Germline-derived CDR1 and CDR2 are LNHDA and SQIVND (reference sequence). The CDR3 is 14 residues long. V gave up 7 bases and J gave up 2 bases, with 9 bases separating them. The CDR3 DNA follows: TGTGCCAGTACCTCCGGCCCCTATAATTCACCCCTCCACTTT. Encoded protein: CASTSGPYNSPLHF.

The gene calls are TRBV28 and TRBJ2-7, with TRBD1 matching 9 bases. The germline CDR1 and CDR2 sequences are MDHEN and SYDVKM. With 4 bases clipped from V and 3 bases from J, the junction kept 4 bases outside the gene matches. The CDR3 extends over 14 amino acids. This chain's CDR3 is CASSWDREVYEQYF. CDR3 nucleotides: TGTGCCAGCAGTTGGGACAGGGAGGTCTACGAGCAGTACTTC.

This chain joins TRBV6-5 and TRBJ2-1; D not certain. The CDR3 loop spans 14 amino acids. V lost 2 bases and J lost 0, with 5 bases in between. Germline lookup yields CDR1 MNHEY and CDR2 SVGAGI. Here the CDR3 DNA reads TGTGCCAGCAGTTACGCGAGCTCCTACAATGAGCAGTTCTTC. This translates into CASSYASSYNEQFF.

CDR3 bases: TGTGCCAGCACCCCAATGGAATCGGAGACCCAGTACTTC. Amino acid sequence: CASTPMESETQYF. The chain has TRBV18 and TRBJ2-5; D uncertain. V lost 8 bases, J lost 5 bases, and 15 bases lay in between. Per germline, CDR1 KGHSH and CDR2 LQKENI. The CDR3 spans 13 residues.

The chain recombines TRBV28 with TRBJ1-4; 7 nucleotides agree with TRBD1. V dropped 8 bases and J dropped 6; count of bases not matched to a gene: 6. Germline V gives CDR1 MDHEN, CDR2 SYDVKM. This CDR3 is built from 13 residues. The CDR3 DNA is TGTGCCAGCCGCCGGGACAGCTATGAAAAACTGTTTTTT. Translating gives CASRRDSYEKLFF.

This clone was counted ten times or more. The chain joins TRBV9 to TRBJ2-7; D is unresolved. From germline, CDR1 is SGDLS and CDR2 YYNGEE. This CDR3 region has 14 residues. V was trimmed by 3 bases and J by 0 bases, leaving 10 bases between them. Written as DNA, the CDR3 is TGTGCCAGCAGCGGGCTGGAAAGCTCCTACGAGCAGTACTTC. Translating it yields CASSGLESSYEQYF. Variable domain in full (rest from reference TRBV9 and TRBJ2-7): DSGVTQTPKHLITATGQRVTLRCSPRSGDLSVYWYQQSLDQGLQFLIQYYNGEERAKGNILERFSAQQFPDLHSELNLSSLELGDSALYFCASSGLESSYEQYFGPGTRLTVT.

This sequence joins TRBV19 and TRBJ1-4, with 9 bases matching TRBD1. Germline values: CDR1 LNHDA, CDR2 SQIVND (reference sequence). The junction had 8 bases not matched to a gene; V was cut back by 4 bases and J by 8 bases. The CDR3 runs to 15 residues. The CDR3 DNA reads TGTGCCAGTAGTACCGGAACAGGGGGCCTAGAAAAACTGTTTTTT. Translating it yields CASSTGTGGLEKLFF.

The rearrangement uses TRBV4-1 and TRBJ2-7; the match to TRBD2 covers 7 bases. Germline V gene sequence: CDR1 MGHRA, CDR2 YSYEKL. With V trimmed by 0 bases and J by 7 bases, 12 bases remained unmatched. The CDR3 extends over 16 amino acids. CDR3 region: CASSQDPQGPGGEQYF. As DNA, the CDR3 is TGCGCCAGCAGCCAAGATCCTCAGGGCCCCGGGGGGGAGCAGTACTTC.

V gene TRBV7-8 combines with J gene TRBJ1-2; possible D gene TRBD1, 6 bases. Germline values: CDR1 SGHVS, CDR2 FQNEAQ. V was cut by 5 bases and J by 4 bases, with 17 bases left in between. This CDR3 is built from 15 residues. The CDR3 loop reads CASSLQGGISYGYTF. CDR3 sequence (DNA): TGTGCCAGCAGCCTCCAAGGGGGGATTTCCTATGGCTACACCTTC. Combining the CDR3 with reference TRBV7-8 and TRBJ1-2 gives the whole variable domain GAGVSQSPRYKVAKRGQDVALRCDPISGHVSLFWYQQALGQGPEFLTYFQNEAQLDKSGLPSDRFFAERPEGSVSTLKIQRTQQEDSAVYLCASSLQGGISYGYTFGSGTRLTVV.

The CDR3 reads CASRGTGPQPQHF. The DNA for the CDR3 is TGTGCCAGCAGGGGGACAGGGCCCCAGCCCCAGCATTTT. The genes are TRBV2 and TRBJ1-5; 9 bases agree with TRBD1. This CDR3 region has 13 residues. CDR1 is SNHLY, CDR2 FYNNEI, per germline. With 6 bases clipped from V and 7 bases from J, the junction kept 4 bases outside the gene matches.

V gene TRBV6-1 combines with J gene TRBJ2-4; D is undetermined. CDR3 size: 14 residues. Germline CDR1 and CDR2: MNHNS and SASEGT. V was clipped by 6 bases and J by 8 bases, with 17 bases between them. For the CDR3, the DNA is TGTGCCAGCAGCTTTACTGGAACACCGGACATTCAGTACTTC. As protein: CASSFTGTPDIQYF.